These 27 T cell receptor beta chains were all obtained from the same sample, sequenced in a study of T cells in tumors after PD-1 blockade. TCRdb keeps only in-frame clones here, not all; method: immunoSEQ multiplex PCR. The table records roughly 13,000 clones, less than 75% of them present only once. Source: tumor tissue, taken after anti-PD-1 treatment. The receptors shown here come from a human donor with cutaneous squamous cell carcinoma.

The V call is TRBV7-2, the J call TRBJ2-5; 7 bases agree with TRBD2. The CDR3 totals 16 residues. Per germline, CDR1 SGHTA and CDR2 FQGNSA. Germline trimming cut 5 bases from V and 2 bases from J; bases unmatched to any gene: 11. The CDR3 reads CASSPTRTGGQETQYF. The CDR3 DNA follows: TGTGCCAGCAGCCCAACGCGTACCGGGGGGCAAGAGACCCAGTACTTC. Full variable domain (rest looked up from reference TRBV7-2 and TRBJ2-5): GAGVSQSPSNKVTEKGKDVELRCDPISGHTALYWYRQSLGQGLEFLIYFQGNSAPDKSGLPSDRFSAERTGGSVSTLTIQRTQQEDSAVYLCASSPTRTGGQETQYFGPGTRLLVL.

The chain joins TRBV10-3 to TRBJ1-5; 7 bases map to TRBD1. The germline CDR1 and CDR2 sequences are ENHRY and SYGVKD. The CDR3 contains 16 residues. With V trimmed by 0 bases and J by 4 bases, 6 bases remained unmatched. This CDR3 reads CAISESTKGANQPQHF. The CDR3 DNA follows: TGTGCCATCAGTGAGTCGACAAAGGGGGCGAATCAGCCCCAGCATTTT.

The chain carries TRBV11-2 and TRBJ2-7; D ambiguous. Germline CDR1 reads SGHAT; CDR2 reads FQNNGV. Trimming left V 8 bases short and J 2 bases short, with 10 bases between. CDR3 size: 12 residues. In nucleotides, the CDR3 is TGTGCCAGCGGGTTGCCTACCTACGAGCAGTACTTC. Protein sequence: CASGLPTYEQYF.

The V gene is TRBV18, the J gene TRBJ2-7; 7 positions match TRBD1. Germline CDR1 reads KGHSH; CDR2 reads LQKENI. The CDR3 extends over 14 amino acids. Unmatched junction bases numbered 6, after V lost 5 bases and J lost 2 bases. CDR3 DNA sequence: TGTGCCAGCTCAACGGGACAGCCCCCCTACGAGCAGTACTTC. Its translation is CASSTGQPPYEQYF.

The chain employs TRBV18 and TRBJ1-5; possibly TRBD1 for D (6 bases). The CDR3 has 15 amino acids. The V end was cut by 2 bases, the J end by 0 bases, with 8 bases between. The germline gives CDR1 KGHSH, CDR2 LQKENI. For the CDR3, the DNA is TGTGCCAGCTCACCAGGGACAAATAGCAATCAGCCCCAGCATTTT. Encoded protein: CASSPGTNSNQPQHF.

CDR3 in DNA: TGTGCCAGCAGCTTTGGGGGGTACACCGGGGAGCTGTTTTTT. Its translation is CASSFGGYTGELFF. The V and J genes are TRBV7-9 and TRBJ2-2; D is possibly TRBD2 (6 bases). Trimming pared 3 bases from V and 3 bases from J, leaving 8 bases between. CDR1 is SEHNR and CDR2 is FQNEAQ in the germline V gene (reference sequence). The CDR3 is made up of 14 amino acids.

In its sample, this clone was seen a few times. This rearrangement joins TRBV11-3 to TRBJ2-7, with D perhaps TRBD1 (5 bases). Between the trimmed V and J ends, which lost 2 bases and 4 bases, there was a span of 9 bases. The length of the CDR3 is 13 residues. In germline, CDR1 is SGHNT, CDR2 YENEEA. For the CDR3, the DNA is TGTGCCAGCAGCTTAACCCAGGGTTACGAGCAGTACTTC. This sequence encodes CASSLTQGYEQYF.

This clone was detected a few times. Here the CDR3 DNA reads TGTGCCATCAGTGGCGTTAGCGGGAGGGCTAAAGATACGCAGTATTTT. As protein: CAISGVSGRAKDTQYF. The chain uses TRBV10-3 and TRBJ2-3; 11 bases are a match to TRBD2. The CDR3 loop spans 16 amino acids. The germline CDR1 and CDR2 sequences are ENHRY and SYGVKD. J lost 5 bases, V lost 4 bases, and 8 bases had no gene match.

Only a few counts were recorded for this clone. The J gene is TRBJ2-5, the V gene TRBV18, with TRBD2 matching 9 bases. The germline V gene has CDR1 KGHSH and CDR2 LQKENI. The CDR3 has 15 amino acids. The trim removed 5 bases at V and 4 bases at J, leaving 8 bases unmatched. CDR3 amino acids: CASSNAGGPAETQYF. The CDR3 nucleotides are TGTGCCAGCTCAAACGCGGGGGGGCCAGCAGAGACCCAGTACTTC.

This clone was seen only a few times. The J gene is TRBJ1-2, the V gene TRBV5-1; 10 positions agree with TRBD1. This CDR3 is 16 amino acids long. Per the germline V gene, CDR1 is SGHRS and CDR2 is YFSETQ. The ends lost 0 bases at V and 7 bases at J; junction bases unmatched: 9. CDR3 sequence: CASSLAPGQGFGGYTF. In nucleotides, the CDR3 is TGCGCCAGCAGCTTGGCCCCGGGACAGGGGTTTGGTGGCTACACCTTC. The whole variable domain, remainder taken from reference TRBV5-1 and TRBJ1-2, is KAGVTQTPRYLIKTRGQQVTLSCSPISGHRSVSWYQQTPGQGLQFLFEYFSETQRNKGNFPGRFSGRQFSNSRSEMNVSTLELGDSALYLCASSLAPGQGFGGYTFGSGTRLTVV.

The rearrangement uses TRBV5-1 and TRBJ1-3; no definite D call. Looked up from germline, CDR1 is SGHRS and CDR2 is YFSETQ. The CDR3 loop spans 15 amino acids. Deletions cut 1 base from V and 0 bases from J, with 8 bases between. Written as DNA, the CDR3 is TGCGCCAGCAGCTTGTCTGGGGACTCTGGAAACACCATATATTTT. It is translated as CASSLSGDSGNTIYF.

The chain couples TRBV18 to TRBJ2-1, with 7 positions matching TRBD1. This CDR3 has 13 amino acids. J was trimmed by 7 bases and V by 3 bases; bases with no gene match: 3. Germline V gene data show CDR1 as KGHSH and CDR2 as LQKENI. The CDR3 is CASSPGQRNEQFF. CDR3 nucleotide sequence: TGTGCCAGCTCACCGGGACAGAGGAATGAGCAGTTCTTC.

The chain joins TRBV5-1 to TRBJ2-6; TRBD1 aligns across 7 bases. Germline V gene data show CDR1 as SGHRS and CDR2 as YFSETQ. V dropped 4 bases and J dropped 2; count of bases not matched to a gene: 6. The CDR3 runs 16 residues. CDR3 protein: CASSPGQEAGANVLTF. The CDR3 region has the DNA TGCGCCAGCAGCCCAGGACAGGAGGCTGGGGCCAACGTCCTGACTTTC. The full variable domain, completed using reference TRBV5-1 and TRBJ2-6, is KAGVTQTPRYLIKTRGQQVTLSCSPISGHRSVSWYQQTPGQGLQFLFEYFSETQRNKGNFPGRFSGRQFSNSRSEMNVSTLELGDSALYLCASSPGQEAGANVLTFGAGSRLTVL.

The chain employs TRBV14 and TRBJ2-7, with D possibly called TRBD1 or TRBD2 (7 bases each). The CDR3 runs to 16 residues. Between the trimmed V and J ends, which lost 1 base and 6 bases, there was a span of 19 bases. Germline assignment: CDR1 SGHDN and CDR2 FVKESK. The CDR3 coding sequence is TGTGCCAGCAGCCAAGTTAAGGCAGGGGGGGCTGGCGAGCAGTACTTC. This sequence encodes CASSQVKAGGAGEQYF.

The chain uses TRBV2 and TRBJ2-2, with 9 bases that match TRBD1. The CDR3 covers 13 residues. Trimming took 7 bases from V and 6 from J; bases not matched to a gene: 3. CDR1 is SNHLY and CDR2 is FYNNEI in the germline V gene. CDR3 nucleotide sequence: TGTGCCAGCACCGGGGACAGGGCCGGGGAGCTGTTTTTT. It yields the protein CASTGDRAGELFF.

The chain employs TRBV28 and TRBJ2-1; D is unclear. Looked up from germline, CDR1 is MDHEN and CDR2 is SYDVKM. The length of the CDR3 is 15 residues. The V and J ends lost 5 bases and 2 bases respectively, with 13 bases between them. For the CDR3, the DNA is TGTGCCAGCAGTCATAGGGATTCCCCCTACAATGAGCAGTTCTTC. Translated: CASSHRDSPYNEQFF.

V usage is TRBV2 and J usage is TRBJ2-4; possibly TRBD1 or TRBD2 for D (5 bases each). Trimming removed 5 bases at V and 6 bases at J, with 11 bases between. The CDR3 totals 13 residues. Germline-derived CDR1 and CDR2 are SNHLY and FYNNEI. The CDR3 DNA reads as TGTGCCAGCAGTTCTAGAGGGGTAAACATTCAGTACTTC. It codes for CASSSRGVNIQYF.

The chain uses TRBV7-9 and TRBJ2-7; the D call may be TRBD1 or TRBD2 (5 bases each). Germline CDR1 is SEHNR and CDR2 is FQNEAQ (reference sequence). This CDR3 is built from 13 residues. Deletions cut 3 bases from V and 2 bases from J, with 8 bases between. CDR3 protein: CASSLGRTYEQYF. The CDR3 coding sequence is TGTGCCAGCAGCTTGGGACGGACCTACGAGCAGTACTTC.

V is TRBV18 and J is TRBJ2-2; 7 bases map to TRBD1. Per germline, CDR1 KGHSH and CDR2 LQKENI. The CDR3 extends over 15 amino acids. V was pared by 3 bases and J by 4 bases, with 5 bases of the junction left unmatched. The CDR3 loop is CASSPASGGTGELFF. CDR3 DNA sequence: TGTGCCAGCTCACCCGCGTCAGGGGGCACCGGGGAGCTGTTTTTT.

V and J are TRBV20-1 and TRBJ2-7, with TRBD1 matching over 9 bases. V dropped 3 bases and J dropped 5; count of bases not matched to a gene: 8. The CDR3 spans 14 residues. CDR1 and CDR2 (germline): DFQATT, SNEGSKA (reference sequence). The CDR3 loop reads CSASHPGQGDEQYF. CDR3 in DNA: TGCAGTGCTAGTCATCCGGGACAGGGAGACGAGCAGTACTTC.

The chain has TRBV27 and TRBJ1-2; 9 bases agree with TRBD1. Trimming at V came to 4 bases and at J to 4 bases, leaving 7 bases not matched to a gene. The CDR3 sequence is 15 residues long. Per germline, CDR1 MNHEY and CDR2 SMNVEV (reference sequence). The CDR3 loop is CASSSTGTGSYGYTF. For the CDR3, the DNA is TGTGCCAGCAGTTCCACCGGGACAGGGTCCTATGGCTACACCTTC.

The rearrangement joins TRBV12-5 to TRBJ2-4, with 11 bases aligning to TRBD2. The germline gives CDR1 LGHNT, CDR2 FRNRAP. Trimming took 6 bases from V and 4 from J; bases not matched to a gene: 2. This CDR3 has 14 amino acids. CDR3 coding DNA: TGTGCTAGTGGCTTAGCGGGGGGGAAAAACATTCAGTACTTC. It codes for CASGLAGGKNIQYF.

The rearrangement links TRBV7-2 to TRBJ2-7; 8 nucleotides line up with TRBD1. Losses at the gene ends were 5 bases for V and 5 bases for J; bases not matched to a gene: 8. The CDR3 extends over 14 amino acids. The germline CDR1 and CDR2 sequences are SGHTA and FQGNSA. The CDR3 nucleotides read TGTGCCAGCAGCCTACAGGGGGAGGCCCACGAGCAGTACTTC. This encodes CASSLQGEAHEQYF.

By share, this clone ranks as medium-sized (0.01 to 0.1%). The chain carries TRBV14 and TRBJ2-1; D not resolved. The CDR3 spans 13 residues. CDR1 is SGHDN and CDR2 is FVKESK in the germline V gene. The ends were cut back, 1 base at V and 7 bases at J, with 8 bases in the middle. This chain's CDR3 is CASSQVGMNEQFF. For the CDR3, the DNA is TGTGCCAGCAGCCAAGTGGGAATGAATGAGCAGTTCTTC. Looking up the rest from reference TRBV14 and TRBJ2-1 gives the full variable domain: EAGVTQFPSHSVIEKGQTVTLRCDPISGHDNLYWYRRVMGKEIKFLLHFVKESKQDESGMPNNRFLAERTGGTYSTLKVQPAELEDSGVYFCASSQVGMNEQFFGPGTRLTVL.

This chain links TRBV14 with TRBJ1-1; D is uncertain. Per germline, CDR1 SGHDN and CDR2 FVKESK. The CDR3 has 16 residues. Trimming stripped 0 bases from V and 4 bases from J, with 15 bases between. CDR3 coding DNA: TGTGCCAGCAGCCAAGATCCCTTCTACACGGGCACTGAAGCTTTCTTT. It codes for CASSQDPFYTGTEAFF.

The CDR3 region is CASSRKAGAGGANEQFF. CDR3 coding DNA: TGTGCCAGCAGCCGAAAGGCCGGGGCGGGGGGGGCCAATGAGCAGTTCTTC. The genes are TRBV5-4 and TRBJ2-1; TRBD2 matches 9 bases. J lost 6 bases, V lost 4 bases, and 14 bases had no gene match. Germline assignment: CDR1 SGHNT and CDR2 YYREEE (reference sequence). CDR3 length: 17 residues.

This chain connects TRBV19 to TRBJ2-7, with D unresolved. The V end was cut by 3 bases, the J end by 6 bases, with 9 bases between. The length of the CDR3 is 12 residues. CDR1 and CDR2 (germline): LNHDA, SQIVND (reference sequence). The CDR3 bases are TGTGCCAGTAGTATCTCTTATGCCGAGCAGTACTTC. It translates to CASSISYAEQYF. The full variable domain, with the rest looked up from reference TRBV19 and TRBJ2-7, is DGGITQSPKYLFRKEGQNVTLSCEQNLNHDAMYWYRQDPGQGLRLIYYSQIVNDFQKGDIAEGYSVSREKKESFPLTVTSAQKNPTAFYLCASSISYAEQYFGPGTRLTVT.